Following are 26 T cell receptor beta chains from one sample sequenced in a study of T cell responses to AZD1222 COVID-19 vaccine. Profiling relied on immunoSEQ multiplex PCR, and the TCRdb table lists in-frame clones only, not all of them. This table has some 150,000 clones, 86% appearing once. The material sequenced was peripheral blood, taken 28 days after the second AZD1222 dose. These receptors all stem from an adult who received the AZD1222 COVID-19 vaccine.

The rearrangement joins TRBV7-8 to TRBJ2-7; D may match TRBD1 or TRBD2 (5 bases each). Germline V gives CDR1 SGHVS, CDR2 FQNEAQ. The CDR3 consists of 14 residues. The V gene lost 1 base and the J gene lost 4 bases, with 11 bases spanning the gap. CDR3 loop: CASSLVGVVYEQYF. The CDR3 nucleotides are TGTGCCAGCAGCTTAGTGGGGGTTGTATACGAGCAGTACTTC.

The chain is built from TRBV15 and TRBJ1-3, with D unresolved. The V end was cut by 0 bases, the J end by 4 bases, with 10 bases between. Germline-derived CDR1 and CDR2 are LNHNV and YYDKDF (reference sequence). The CDR3 is 15 amino acids. CDR3 loop: CATSRDGSRGNTIYF. Written as DNA, the CDR3 is TGTGCCACCAGCAGAGATGGGAGTCGCGGAAACACCATATATTTT.

This clone was detected a few times. This chain uses TRBV19 with TRBJ1-1, with D hard to call. This CDR3 region has 13 residues. Germline CDR1 and CDR2: LNHDA and SQIVND (reference sequence). Trimming pared 5 bases from V and 0 bases from J, leaving 7 bases between. The CDR3 here is CASSSHLNTEAFF. CDR3 DNA sequence: TGTGCCAGTAGTTCCCACTTGAACACTGAAGCTTTCTTT.

This chain joins TRBV28 and TRBJ1-2; D remains ambiguous. The CDR3 has 15 residues. V lost 4 bases and J 2 bases, leaving 14 bases between the germline ends. Germline V gene data show CDR1 as MDHEN and CDR2 as SYDVKM. The CDR3 loop reads CASSYLPVNNYGYTF. As DNA, the CDR3 is TGTGCCAGCAGTTATTTGCCGGTAAACAACTATGGCTACACCTTC.

This clone was recorded once. The J gene is TRBJ2-2, the V gene TRBV4-1; possible D gene TRBD2, 5 bases. Germline V gene sequence: CDR1 MGHRA, CDR2 YSYEKL. The CDR3 is 17 residues long. Trimming took off 0 bases at V and 0 bases at J, with 11 bases between the two ends. The chain's CDR3 is CASSQDRWTSNTGELFF. DNA of the CDR3: TGCGCCAGCAGCCAAGATCGGTGGACTTCGAACACCGGGGAGCTGTTTTTT.

The chain combines TRBV30 with TRBJ2-7, with D perhaps given as TRBD1 or TRBD2 (5 bases each). Germline lookup yields CDR1 GTSNPN and CDR2 SVGIG (reference sequence). The V and J ends lost 3 bases and 2 bases respectively, with 11 bases between them. The CDR3 totals 13 residues. CDR3 loop: CAWSRGRAYEQYF. The CDR3 nucleotides are TGTGCCTGGAGCCGGGGCAGGGCCTACGAGCAGTACTTC.

V and J are TRBV27 and TRBJ1-3; D is undetermined. Looked up from germline, CDR1 is MNHEY and CDR2 is SMNVEV (reference sequence). Deletions cut 4 bases from V and 0 bases from J, with 10 bases between. The CDR3 spans 15 residues. The CDR3 sequence: CASSSGVSSGNTIYF. The CDR3 DNA reads as TGTGCCAGCAGTTCTGGGGTGAGCTCTGGAAACACCATATATTTT.

The chain's CDR3 is CASSSRRLAGADTQYF. The CDR3 DNA is TGTGCCAGTAGTTCAAGACGACTAGCGGGAGCGGATACGCAGTATTTT. The chain uses TRBV19 and TRBJ2-3; TRBD2 agrees at 12 bases. V lost 5 bases and J lost 6; bases outside the gene matches: 9. The CDR3 covers 16 residues. Germline V gene data show CDR1 as LNHDA and CDR2 as SQIVND (reference sequence).

The chain links TRBV21-1 to TRBJ1-1; TRBD1 was called by the table and not checked on the DNA. TRBV21-1 is a pseudogene. This CDR3 region has 17 residues. CDR3 coding DNA: TGTGCCAGCAGCAAAGCGCGTGCAGGGCAGATGAACACTGAAGCTTTCTTT. Its protein is CASSKARAGQMNTEAFF.

V usage is TRBV19 and J usage is TRBJ1-5; possible D gene TRBD1, 6 bases. CDR1 and CDR2 (germline): LNHDA, SQIVND (reference sequence). V gave up 3 bases and J gave up 6 bases, with 18 bases separating them. The CDR3 covers 16 residues. The CDR3 DNA is TGTGCCAGTAGTATGGGGAACAGGGAGCATAGTCAGCCCCAGCATTTT. Amino acids: CASSMGNREHSQPQHF.

This chain links TRBV28 with TRBJ1-5, with TRBD1 as a possible D gene (5 bases). Trimming took 10 bases from V and 12 from J, leaving 19 bases between them. The CDR3 covers 12 residues. Germline V gene data show CDR1 as MDHEN and CDR2 as SYDVKM. The CDR3 sequence: CATGGGVGYQHF. CDR3 bases: TGTGCCACCGGGGGAGGGGTTGGGTACCAGCATTTT. The complete variable domain, with remaining parts taken from reference TRBV28 and TRBJ1-5, reads DVKVTQSSRYLVKRTGEKVFLECVQDMDHENMFWYRQDPGLGLRLIYFSYDVKMKEKGDIPEGYSVSREKKERFSLILESASTNQTSMYLCATGGGVGYQHFGDGTRLSIL.

The genes are TRBV2 and TRBJ2-3, with 10 bases lining up with TRBD2. V lost 8 bases, J lost 4 bases, and 9 bases stayed unmatched. This CDR3 region has 15 residues. Germline assignment: CDR1 SNHLY and CDR2 FYNNEI. For the CDR3, the DNA is TGTGCCAGCCGATATAGCGGGGGGAAGGCAGATACGCAGTATTTT. Translated: CASRYSGGKADTQYF.

This chain links TRBV4-2 with TRBJ1-4; D is ambiguous. The germline gives CDR1 LGHNA, CDR2 YNFKEQ. The V end lost 0 bases, the J end lost 4 bases, and 12 bases lay between the germline ends. The CDR3 is 16 amino acids. As DNA, the CDR3 is TGTGCCAGCAGCCAAGAGGGAGGATTCCTTAATGAAAAACTGTTTTTT. Translation gives CASSQEGGFLNEKLFF.

V usage is TRBV2 and J usage is TRBJ2-7, with D unresolved. This CDR3 region has 14 residues. Germline values: CDR1 SNHLY, CDR2 FYNNEI. Between the trimmed V and J ends, which lost 1 base and 0 bases, there was a span of 7 bases. CDR3 nucleotides: TGTGCCAGCAGTGAAGGTGGATACTCCTACGAGCAGTACTTC. Encoded protein: CASSEGGYSYEQYF.

This rearrangement joins TRBV6-2 or TRBV6-3 to TRBJ1-2, with D maybe TRBD1 (6 bases). CDR3 size: 13 residues. V dropped 6 bases and J dropped 7 bases, with 15 bases sitting between them. Germline V gene sequence: CDR1 MNHEY, CDR2 SVGEGT. CDR3 region: CASSLQGYAGYTF. CDR3 in DNA: TGTGCCAGCAGCTTACAGGGATACGCTGGCTACACCTTC.

The V gene is TRBV27, the J gene TRBJ2-5, with 7 nucleotides matching TRBD2. The CDR3 consists of 14 residues. CDR1 MNHEY and CDR2 SMNVEV come from the germline V gene (reference sequence). The trim removed 6 bases at V and 7 bases at J, leaving 11 bases unmatched. The CDR3 loop is CASRSEGGWGTQYF. CDR3 DNA: TGTGCCAGCAGATCTGAGGGAGGGTGGGGGACCCAGTACTTC.

The chain carries TRBV18 and TRBJ1-5; no reliable D call. V lost 3 bases and J lost 11, with 14 bases in between. There are 13 residues in the CDR3. Germline lookup yields CDR1 KGHSH and CDR2 LQKENI. CDR3 sequence: CASSPDYKAAQHF. CDR3 in DNA: TGTGCCAGCTCACCGGACTATAAGGCGGCCCAGCATTTT.

This sequence joins TRBV18 and TRBJ1-2; TRBD1 might be the D (6 bases). CDR1 and CDR2 from the germline V gene are KGHSH and LQKENI. The CDR3 is 14 residues long. V was cut by 1 base and J by 8 bases, with 14 bases left in between. CDR3 residues: CASSPRAGAEGYTF. The CDR3, as DNA: TGTGCCAGCTCACCACGGGCAGGGGCTGAAGGCTACACCTTC. Based on the CDR3 plus reference TRBV18 and TRBJ1-2, the full variable domain is NAGVMQNPRHLVRRRGQEARLRCSPMKGHSHVYWYRQLPEEGLKFMVYLQKENIIDESGMPKERFSAEFPKEGPSILRIQQVVRGDSAAYFCASSPRAGAEGYTFGSGTRLTVV.

The chain has TRBV3-1 (or the pseudogene TRBV3-2) and TRBJ1-1; D unresolved. V lost 0 bases and J 6 bases, leaving 20 bases between the germline ends. The CDR3 extends over 17 amino acids. Germline CDR1 and CDR2: LGHDT and YNNKEL (reference sequence). CDR3: CASSQDVITGRRAEAFF. Here the CDR3 DNA reads TGTGCCAGCAGCCAAGATGTCATTACGGGGAGGCGTGCTGAAGCTTTCTTT.

The chain carries TRBV19 and TRBJ1-2; D is possibly TRBD1 (6 bases). The CDR3 totals 14 residues. V lost 7 bases and J lost 4, with 16 bases in between. Germline CDR1 and CDR2: LNHDA and SQIVND (reference sequence). The CDR3 region has the DNA TGTGCCAGTATTGATCCTACAGGGTTCTATGGCTACACCTTC. Its protein product is CASIDPTGFYGYTF.

The rearrangement joins TRBV6-5 to TRBJ1-2; tentative D call: TRBD1 (5 bases). V dropped 7 bases and J dropped 6 bases, with 12 bases sitting between them. CDR3 size: 12 residues. Germline assignment: CDR1 MNHEY and CDR2 SVGAGI. The CDR3 is CASTGRGDGYTF. DNA of the CDR3: TGTGCCAGCACGGGTCGGGGGGATGGCTACACCTTC.

This clone has only one observation. This sequence joins TRBV27 and TRBJ2-3, with D maybe TRBD1 (9 bases). Per the germline V gene, CDR1 is MNHEY and CDR2 is SMNVEV (reference sequence). The V and J ends lost 6 bases and 0 bases respectively, with 28 bases between them. This CDR3 is 20 amino acids long. In DNA, the CDR3 is TGTGCCAGCAGGGACAGGGGATTGGCTAGCGGGTCCCCTAGCACAGATACGCAGTATTTT. Its translation is CASRDRGLASGSPSTDTQYF.

The chain is built from TRBV2 and TRBJ2-2; maybe TRBD1 (6 bases). Per germline, CDR1 SNHLY and CDR2 FYNNEI. Trimming shortened V by 7 bases and J by 0 bases, and 12 bases separated the two germline ends. The CDR3 is 15 amino acids. The chain's CDR3 is CASTRQASNTGELFF. The CDR3 DNA follows: TGTGCCAGCACGCGACAGGCTTCGAACACCGGGGAGCTGTTTTTT.

This chain links TRBV15 with TRBJ2-7, with D possibly TRBD2 on 6 matching bases. The germline CDR1 and CDR2 sequences are LNHNV and YYDKDF (reference sequence). CDR3 length: 14 residues. With 1 base removed from V and 3 bases from J, the gap between germline ends came to 10 bases. The CDR3 is CATSRALALYEQYF. The CDR3 region has the DNA TGTGCCACCAGCAGAGCCCTAGCGCTCTACGAGCAGTACTTC. Supplemented by reference TRBV15 and TRBJ2-7, the full variable domain reads DAMVIQNPRYQVTQFGKPVTLSCSQTLNHNVMYWYQQKSSQAPKLLFHYYDKDFNNEADTPDNFQSRRPNTSFCFLDIRSPGLGDTAMYLCATSRALALYEQYFGPGTRLTVT.

J is TRBJ2-5 and V is TRBV5-1; D possibly matches TRBD1 or TRBD2 (5 bases each). There are 15 residues in the CDR3. CDR1 and CDR2 from the germline V gene are SGHRS and YFSETQ. Trimming took off 0 bases at V and 1 base at J, with 10 bases between the two ends. CDR3 amino acids: CASSLAGQTQETQYF. For the CDR3, the DNA is TGCGCCAGCAGCTTGGCGGGGCAAACCCAAGAGACCCAGTACTTC.

This clone was seen just once. J is TRBJ1-1 and V is TRBV28; D remains ambiguous. The V gene's germline CDR1 is MDHEN and CDR2 SYDVKM. V shed 2 bases and J shed 8 bases, with 9 bases lying between them. This CDR3 region has 12 residues. In DNA form, the CDR3 reads TGTGCCAGCAGTTTAGGGTGGCGGGAAGCTTTCTTT. It yields the protein CASSLGWREAFF. The whole variable domain, remainder taken from reference TRBV28 and TRBJ1-1, is DVKVTQSSRYLVKRTGEKVFLECVQDMDHENMFWYRQDPGLGLRLIYFSYDVKMKEKGDIPEGYSVSREKKERFSLILESASTNQTSMYLCASSLGWREAFFGQGTRLTVV.